This TCR beta chain was sequenced during a study of Graves' ophthalmopathy and Graves' hyperthyroidism. This CDR3 has 12 amino acids. With 4 bases removed from V and 7 bases from J, the gap between germline ends came to 9 bases. The germline CDR1 and CDR2 sequences are SGDLS and YYNGEE. RNA transcripts yielded amplified TCR beta CDR3 regions. The authors performed first-round RT-PCR with HTBI primers and then a second-round multiplex PCR. From the multiplex PCR reads, TCRdb called clonotypes with MiXCR, one entry per CDR3 protein. The repertoire has hundreds of thousands of distinct CDR3 sequences, around a fifth of them found once; the top ten carry approximately 3.2%. This clonotype occurred a few times. The antigen is not known. Stable hyperthyroidism denotes an absence of ophthalmopathy throughout 18 months of follow-up. General study findings and limits: Ophthalmopathy progression was predicted by the model at about 69% sensitivity and roughly 72% specificity. Blood samples also showed most expanded thyroid clonotypes exceeding 0.001 frequency.

The sample comprised peripheral blood. The source of this sequence is a woman aged 18-29 years with stable Graves' hyperthyroidism. The genes are TRBV9 and TRBJ2-4; the D is unclear. The CDR3 region is CASSIGGNIQYF. The CDR3 DNA reads as TGTGCCAGCAGCATCGGCGGCAACATTCAGTACTTC.